This is a list of T cell receptor beta chains from one sample in a study of cytomegalovirus exposure and HLA in healthy donors. Measured with immunoSEQ multiplex PCR; TCRdb has only the in-frame clones, and not every one. This table has about 55,000 clones, roughly 90% appearing once. The sample consisted of PBMCs. These receptors were obtained from a man aged 18 to 30 in good health and CMV-seronegative. The CDR3 runs from the conserved cysteine through the conserved F or W. Each record gives: V gene, J gene, CDR3 protein.

TRBV4-1	TRBJ2-7	CASSQVVGLYEQYF
TRBV10-3	TRBJ2-5	CAISEDRASRETQYF
TRBV6-5	TRBJ2-4	CASSTTDRATNIQYF
TRBV27	TRBJ1-5	CASSRTGTMGNQPQHF
TRBV30	TRBJ1-2	CAWRSPGPNYGYTF
TRBV14	TRBJ2-7	CASSQGRTGSYEQYF
TRBV4-2	TRBJ2-5	CASSRETGGAETQYF
TRBV28	TRBJ2-7	CASSRGINEQYF
TRBV10-2	TRBJ1-3	CASSGTGAGNTIYF
TRBV15	TRBJ2-1	CATSRVASEYNEQFF
TRBV2	TRBJ1-2	CASTQQGRYGYTF
TRBV13	TRBJ1-2	CASSLGSGNYGYTF
TRBV5-1	TRBJ2-1	CASSPAGDSEFF
TRBV7-2	TRBJ2-3	CASSSRGSGSRYTQYF
TRBV7-9	TRBJ2-2	CASSPGLTGELFF
TRBV7-2	TRBJ2-7	CASSLVKKGQNYEQYF
TRBV7-2	TRBJ1-1	CASSLRRQTEAFF
TRBV2	TRBJ2-5	CASSRDREETQYF
TRBV2	TRBJ2-7	CASSDLAEAYEQYF
TRBV10-1	TRBJ2-1	CASSESGLAPEQFF
TRBV19	TRBJ2-1	CASSLSGRNDEQFF
TRBV7-3	TRBJ2-1	CASSPTAGSYNEQFF
TRBV2	TRBJ2-3	CASSDGGPTSTDTQYF
TRBV18	TRBJ2-7	CASSSGGNSYEQYF
TRBV7-9	TRBJ2-1	CASSLPRRAGSYNEQFF
TRBV19	TRBJ2-7	CASSRGAGAYEQYF
TRBV6-5	TRBJ2-1	CASSYEDSRYNEQFF
TRBV5-1	TRBJ2-3	CASSAGQGIDTQYF
TRBV7-8	TRBJ2-1	CASSLGVGGEQFF
TRBV11-2	TRBJ2-2	CASSLGRGALAGELFF
TRBV5-1	TRBJ2-3	CASSLQGGLAGLTDTQYF
TRBV6-5	TRBJ2-1	CASRQGFEQFF
TRBV6-5	TRBJ2-7	CASSYGGSYEQYF
TRBV28	TRBJ1-2	CASRVEVTGYTF
TRBV7-9	TRBJ2-7	CASSPSGRHNEQYF
TRBV19	TRBJ1-1	CASSIDLGQGGEAFF
TRBV5-1	TRBJ2-2	CASNRLGLENTGELFF
TRBV7-2	TRBJ2-5	CASSLVGTSQETQYF
TRBV27	TRBJ2-7	CASSFGSGAAEQYF
TRBV5-4	TRBJ2-1	CASSLEGQIYNEQFF
TRBV19	TRBJ2-1	CASSWETGSNEQFF
TRBV2	TRBJ2-3	CASSALAGVGDTQYF
TRBV7-9	TRBJ2-3	CASSQSGPTDTQYF
TRBV6-4	TRBJ2-3	CASSIAGGPTDTQYF
TRBV4-1	TRBJ1-4	CASSQETPNLGEKLFF